This TCR beta chain was retrieved from a study of blood T cell repertoires in COVID-19. Original processing notes: Cell counts per sample came from amplifying reference gene primers. TCRdb's table, derived via immunoSEQ multiplex PCR, lists solely in-frame clones and lacks some. The DNA gave D and trimming, while V, J and clone size come from that table. The sample yields fewer than 300,000 clones, more than 70% seen once. The length of the CDR3 is 14 residues. J gave up 3 bases and V 4 bases, and 3 bases lay outside the gene matches. Germline V lookup: CDR1 SNHLY, CDR2 FYNNEI. The TCR comes from an elderly man with acute or convalescent COVID-19. The sequenced sample consisted of peripheral blood. The gene calls are TRBV2 and TRBJ1-5, with 7 bases matching TRBD1. The CDR3 coding sequence is TGTGCCAGCAGTGCGGGACAGTTCAATCAGCCCCAGCATTTT. Its protein product is CASSAGQFNQPQHF.